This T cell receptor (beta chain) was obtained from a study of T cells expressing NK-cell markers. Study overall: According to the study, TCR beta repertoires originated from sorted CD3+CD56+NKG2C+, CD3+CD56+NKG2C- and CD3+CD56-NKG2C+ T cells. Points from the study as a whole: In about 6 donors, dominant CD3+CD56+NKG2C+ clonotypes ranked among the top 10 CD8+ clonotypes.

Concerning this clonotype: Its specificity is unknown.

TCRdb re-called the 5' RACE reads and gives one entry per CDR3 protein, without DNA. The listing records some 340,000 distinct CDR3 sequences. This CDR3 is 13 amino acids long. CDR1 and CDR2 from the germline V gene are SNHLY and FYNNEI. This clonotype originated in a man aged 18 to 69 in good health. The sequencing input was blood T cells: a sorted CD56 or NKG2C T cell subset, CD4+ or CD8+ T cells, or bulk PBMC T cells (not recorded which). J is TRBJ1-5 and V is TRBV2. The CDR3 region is CASRTQPNQPQHF. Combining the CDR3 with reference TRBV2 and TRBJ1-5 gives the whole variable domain EPEVTQTPSHQVTQMGQEVILRCVPISNHLYFYWYRQILGQKVEFLVSFYNNEISEKSEIFDDQFSVERPDGSNFTLKIRSTKLEDSAMYFCASRTQPNQPQHFGDGTRLSIL.